This T cell receptor (beta chain) derives from a study of blood T cell repertoires in COVID-19. Study-wide background: Acute and convalescent COVID-19 samples came from the United States, Italy and Spain. The cDNA or gDNA used as material had been derived from T cells, B-cell-depleted T cells, or PBMCs.

This clone is a singleton in its sample. The authors' processing: It was from reference gene primer amplification that nucleated cell counts were estimated. The method was immunoSEQ multiplex PCR; TCRdb's version includes in-frame clones alone and lacks a portion of them. The V and J calls and clone size were taken over from that table, and D and trimming were inferred from the DNA. The table shows a few hundred thousand clones, with around 82% occurring only once. CDR3 length: 15 residues. Germline V gene sequence: CDR1 MNHEY, CDR2 SMNVEV (reference sequence). V lost 6 bases and J 4 bases, leaving 13 bases between the germline ends. Enrollment of patients from Seattle took place during active infection, with longitudinal follow-up.

The gene calls are TRBV27 and TRBJ2-6; a possible D gene is TRBD1 (5 bases). This sequence originates from a person aged 65-85 years with COVID-19, enrolled during active disease. The source material was peripheral blood. The CDR3 sequence: CASRSRQPGANVLTF. The CDR3 DNA is TGTGCCAGCAGAAGTAGACAGCCCGGGGCCAACGTCCTGACTTTC.